This TCR beta chain was recovered during a study of blood T cell repertoires in COVID-19. The sample holds a few counts of this clone. Sequencing used immunoSEQ multiplex PCR; TCRdb keeps in-frame clones, though not all of them. The table records fewer than 150,000 clones, about 80% of them present only once. Trimming removed 0 bases at V and 3 bases at J, with 13 bases between. CDR3 size: 16 residues. The V gene's germline CDR1 is SGHRS and CDR2 YFSETQ. Input material: PBMCs or T cells enriched from blood (not recorded which). The sequence came from a man aged 50 to 59 in a cohort exposed to, infected with or recovered from COVID-19 (not recorded which). This chain uses TRBV5-1 with TRBJ1-5; the D is unclear. In nucleotides, the CDR3 is TGCGCCAGCAGCTTGGGGGGTGCCGGGGTCAATCAGCCCCAGCATTTT. Its protein product is CASSLGGAGVNQPQHF.